The subject of this entry is one TCR beta chain. Sequencing was performed with immunoSEQ multiplex PCR; in TCRdb, only in-frame clones are kept and a portion is missing. The table shows approximately 19,000 clones, with more than 75% occurring only once. The record originates from a study of OX40 agonist ivuxolimab in advanced cancers. About the study: Patients received the agonistic anti-OX40 (CD134) antibody ivuxolimab. Every patient in dose escalation had hepatocellular carcinoma, melanoma, renal cell or head and neck cancer.

Germline CDR1 is SNHLY and CDR2 is FYNNEI. This CDR3 has 13 residues. V was shortened by 8 bases and J by 2 bases, with 13 bases between the two germline ends. This receptor was identified in an adult with an advanced solid tumor such as melanoma, head and neck, liver or kidney cancer. The rearrangement links TRBV2 to TRBJ2-7; a possible D gene is TRBD2 (7 bases). The sequencing here drew on CD4+ or CD8+ T cells sorted from blood, taken in a trial of the OX40 agonist ivuxolimab. DNA for the CDR3: TGTGCCAGCGAGGGGGGGCTGACCTACGAGCAGTACTTC. The encoded protein is CASEGGLTYEQYF.